This TCR beta chain was found in a study of blood T cell repertoires in COVID-19. Profiled with immunoSEQ multiplex PCR; TCRdb holds only in-frame clones, not every one. The sample has about 110,000 clones, approximately 85% seen once. A single count supports this clone. V dropped 5 bases and J dropped 3 bases, with 12 bases sitting between them. Germline V gene data show CDR1 as SGHVS and CDR2 as FQNEAQ. The CDR3 runs 14 residues. The V gene is TRBV7-8, the J gene TRBJ2-3, with D hard to call. Material for sequencing was peripheral blood. This TCR was recovered from a man aged 40-49 years with acute or convalescent COVID-19. CDR3 sequence (DNA): TGTGCCAGCAGCACCGGTCGGCGGACAGATACGCAGTATTTT. Protein: CASSTGRRTDTQYF.